Given below is one T cell receptor beta chain in context. The CDR3 is made up of 16 amino acids. Germline CDR1 MNHEY, CDR2 SVGAGI. Between the trimmed V and J ends, which lost 2 bases and 0 bases, there was a span of 11 bases. TCRdb keeps only in-frame clones here, not all; method: immunoSEQ multiplex PCR. The repertoire has about 64,000 clones, around 80% of them found once; the top ten carry roughly 1.9%. This sample was included in a study of OX40 agonist ivuxolimab in advanced cancers. This sample comprised CD4+ or CD8+ T cells sorted from blood, obtained in a trial of the OX40 agonist ivuxolimab. This TCR derives from an adult with an advanced solid tumor such as melanoma, head and neck, liver or kidney cancer. The rearrangement links TRBV6-5 to TRBJ1-3; D might be TRBD1 (5 bases). CDR3 sequence (DNA): TGTGCCAGCAGTTACAGGGGCAGGAGCTCTGGAAACACCATATATTTT. Translated, it gives CASSYRGRSSGNTIYF.